The 14 T cell receptor beta chains below were found in one sample sequenced in a study of blood T cell repertoires in COVID-19. The repertoire was sequenced with immunoSEQ multiplex PCR; TCRdb's copy has only in-frame clones and lacks some. The table records about 140,000 clones, around 73% of them present only once. The sample was peripheral blood. The receptors derive from a man aged 60-69 years who had recovered from COVID-19.

The V and J genes are TRBV19 and TRBJ1-5; TRBD1 aligns across 10 bases. Germline lookup yields CDR1 LNHDA and CDR2 SQIVND (reference sequence). The CDR3 extends over 16 amino acids. The V and J ends lost 4 bases and 4 bases, in that order; junction bases with no gene match: 7. CDR3: CASSTNRDRGNQPQHF. The DNA of the CDR3 is TGTGCCAGTAGTACTAACCGGGACAGGGGTAATCAGCCCCAGCATTTT.

The CDR3 coding sequence is TGTGCCAGCAGCCTAGATTACCGACAGGGACAAGAGACCCAGTACTTC. Protein product: CASSLDYRQGQETQYF. The chain has TRBV7-2 and TRBJ2-5; 7 bases are shared with TRBD1. CDR1 and CDR2 from the germline V gene are SGHTA and FQGNSA. This CDR3 spans 16 amino acids. Germline trimming cut 5 bases from V and 2 bases from J; bases unmatched to any gene: 11.

The rearrangement joins TRBV6-5 to TRBJ1-2; possible D gene TRBD1, 6 bases. Germline V gene lookup returns CDR1 MNHEY and CDR2 SVGAGI. The V and J ends lost 8 bases and 2 bases respectively, with 18 bases between them. The CDR3 extends over 15 amino acids. The chain's CDR3 is CASSSPGTTNYGYTF. In DNA, the CDR3 is TGTGCCAGCTCGTCGCCCGGGACAACGAACTATGGCTACACCTTC.

J is TRBJ2-1 and V is TRBV5-1, with TRBD2 matching 13 bases. The CDR3 has 16 amino acids. Unmatched junction bases numbered 3, after V lost 0 bases and J lost 6 bases. The germline CDR1 and CDR2 sequences are SGHRS and YFSETQ. The CDR3 loop is CASSLALAGGRNEQFF. The CDR3 coding sequence is TGCGCCAGCAGCTTGGCACTAGCGGGAGGGCGCAATGAGCAGTTCTTC.

The CDR3: CASSLGQGRYNEQFF. In DNA form, the CDR3 reads TGTGCCAGCAGCTTAGGACAGGGTCGCTACAATGAGCAGTTCTTC. This rearrangement joins TRBV11-2 to TRBJ2-1; the match to TRBD1 covers 7 bases. The CDR3 has 15 residues. V was clipped by 1 base and J by 3 bases; unmatched bases: 3. CDR1 and CDR2 from the germline V gene are SGHAT and FQNNGV.

V gene TRBV19 combines with J gene TRBJ1-6; D uncertain. Germline V lookup: CDR1 LNHDA, CDR2 SQIVND (reference sequence). This CDR3 is 13 amino acids long. V shed 6 bases and J shed 10 bases, with 13 bases lying between them. The CDR3 protein is CASSARGESPLHF. Here the CDR3 DNA reads TGTGCCAGTAGCGCCCGGGGAGAGTCACCCCTCCACTTT.

This clone was counted between two and nine times. The rearrangement joins TRBV7-2 to TRBJ2-6; a weak D match, TRBD2 (6 bases). CDR3 length equals 16 residues. Trimming left V 3 bases short and J 5 bases short, with 14 bases between. Germline CDR1 and CDR2: SGHTA and FQGNSA. The CDR3 DNA is TGTGCCAGCAGCTTTGCGCCGGGACTTAGGGCCAACGTCCTGACTTTC. Amino acid sequence: CASSFAPGLRANVLTF.

The chain joins TRBV18 to TRBJ2-7, with D perhaps matching TRBD1 (5 bases). V dropped 1 base and J dropped 5 bases, with 12 bases sitting between them. The CDR3 runs to 14 residues. CDR1 KGHSH and CDR2 LQKENI come from the germline V gene. Here the CDR3 reads CASSPQAGPHEQYF. In nucleotides, the CDR3 is TGTGCCAGCTCACCACAGGCAGGGCCACACGAGCAGTACTTC.

This clone was detected a few times. The chain combines TRBV7-2 with TRBJ1-2; tentative D call: TRBD1 (5 bases). The V end lost 5 bases, the J end lost 6 bases, and 13 bases lay between the germline ends. Germline CDR1 reads SGHTA; CDR2 reads FQGNSA. CDR3 length: 13 amino acids. The CDR3 DNA is TGTGCCAGCAGCCTCACAGGTACTGATGGCTACACCTTC. The encoded protein is CASSLTGTDGYTF.

V is TRBV5-1 and J is TRBJ1-1, with 9 positions matching TRBD1. Germline values: CDR1 SGHRS, CDR2 YFSETQ. CDR3 length: 12 residues. Trimming cost V 4 bases and J 11 bases; bases outside gene matches: 6. The CDR3 bases are TGCGCCAGCAGCGTCGACGGACAGGGGGCTTTCTTT. Protein product: CASSVDGQGAFF.

This rearrangement joins TRBV4-3 to TRBJ1-2; tentatively, D is TRBD1 (6 bases). This CDR3 comprises 16 residues. The V gene's germline CDR1 is LGHNA and CDR2 YSLEER. Between the trimmed V and J ends, which lost 4 bases and 5 bases, there was a span of 20 bases. The CDR3 DNA follows: TGCGCCAGCAGCCTCTCCCGGGACAACTTTATGTATGGCTACACCTTC. This codes for CASSLSRDNFMYGYTF.

The chain carries TRBV24-1 and TRBJ2-3, with TRBD2 as a possible D gene (6 bases). CDR3 length equals 20 residues. Germline-derived CDR1 and CDR2 are KGHDR and SFDVKD. V lost 0 bases and J lost 0, with 21 bases in between. CDR3 protein: CATSDLLVRLDYLSTDTQYF. The CDR3 nucleotides are TGTGCCACCAGTGATTTGCTGGTCCGGCTGGACTACCTTAGCACAGATACGCAGTATTTT.

This sequence joins TRBV28 and TRBJ1-2; no definite D call. V gave up 4 bases and J gave up 4 bases, with 13 bases separating them. Germline CDR1 reads MDHEN; CDR2 reads SYDVKM. The CDR3 runs to 14 residues. Here the CDR3 DNA reads TGTGCCAGCAGTTCTGAGACAATGATCTATGGCTACACCTTC. Its protein is CASSSETMIYGYTF.

The genes are TRBV12-3 or TRBV12-4 and TRBJ2-2; D call uncertain. The CDR3 has 12 amino acids. V was pared by 6 bases and J by 2 bases, with 4 bases between. CDR3 region: CASSFNTGELFF. DNA of the CDR3: TGTGCCAGCAGCTTTAACACCGGGGAGCTGTTTTTT.